One and the same sample provided the 27 T cell receptor beta chains below, sequenced in a study of T cells in Graves' hyperthyroidism and ophthalmopathy. Researchers amplified the TCR beta CDR3 regions from RNA transcripts. When the TCR CDR3 underwent first-round RT-PCR, the HTBI primer set was used. A single record per CDR3 protein comes from TCRdb applying MiXCR to the multiplex PCR reads. Among around 500,000 distinct CDR3 sequences, 14% were seen once, and the ten largest hold roughly 14%. Sequenced: blood. Receptor source: a woman aged 35 to 49 with Graves' hyperthyroidism.

This clonotype has a handful of counts. The chain carries TRBV27 and TRBJ2-7; 10 bases match TRBD2. The CDR3 consists of 15 residues. V was pared by 4 bases and J by 5 bases, with 8 bases of the junction left unmatched. Germline CDR1 and CDR2: MNHEY and SMNVEV (reference sequence). The CDR3 loop reads CASSSEPGLANEQYF. Here the CDR3 DNA reads TGTGCCAGCAGTTCAGAACCGGGACTAGCGAACGAGCAGTACTTC.

This chain connects TRBV19 to TRBJ2-6; D is unclear. With 2 bases removed from V and 4 bases from J, the gap between germline ends came to 15 bases. Germline values: CDR1 LNHDA, CDR2 SQIVND (reference sequence). The CDR3 extends over 17 amino acids. DNA for the CDR3: TGTGCCAGTAGTATATCTAGTCGGGTCGGAGGGGCCAACGTCCTGACTTTC. It translates to CASSISSRVGGANVLTF.

The chain couples TRBV28 to TRBJ1-5, with 7 bases lining up with TRBD1. There are 14 residues in the CDR3. Germline V gene data show CDR1 as MDHEN and CDR2 as SYDVKM. The junction had 3 bases not matched to a gene; V was cut back by 5 bases and J by 2 bases. The CDR3 nucleotides read TGTGCCAGCAGTATTGGACAGGGCAATCAGCCCCAGCATTTT. It specifies CASSIGQGNQPQHF.

CDR3: CASSYDSDYEQYF. The CDR3 region has the DNA TGTGCCAGCAGTTACGACAGCGACTACGAGCAGTACTTC. This chain connects TRBV6-2 or TRBV6-3 to TRBJ2-7, with D maybe TRBD1 (5 bases). Per the germline V gene, CDR1 is MNHEY and CDR2 is SVGEGT. The CDR3 covers 13 residues. The V and J ends lost 2 bases and 3 bases respectively, with 8 bases between them.

This clonotype was detected many times. V gene TRBV28 combines with J gene TRBJ2-7; D is undetermined. This CDR3 spans 16 amino acids. Germline V CDR1 and CDR2: MDHEN, SYDVKM. Deletions cut 1 base from V and 0 bases from J, with 13 bases between. CDR3 DNA sequence: TGTGCCAGCAGTTTATCTCGCGTCCCCTCCTCCTACGAGCAGTACTTC. This encodes CASSLSRVPSSYEQYF.

The chain recombines TRBV19 with TRBJ1-2; a possible D gene is TRBD1 (6 bases). In germline, CDR1 is LNHDA, CDR2 SQIVND (reference sequence). V dropped 2 bases and J dropped 3 bases, with 16 bases sitting between them. This CDR3 has 16 amino acids. CDR3 bases: TGTGCCAGTAGTATACCCGGCACAGGGAAGGACTATGGCTACACCTTC. It encodes CASSIPGTGKDYGYTF.

In this sample, this clonotype turned up many times. The V gene is TRBV6-1, the J gene TRBJ2-7; TRBD1 might be the D (7 bases). The CDR3 length is 15 residues. CDR1 is MNHNS, CDR2 SASEGT, per germline. The V end was cut by 1 base, the J end by 2 bases, with 12 bases between. CDR3 DNA sequence: TGTGCCAGCAGTGAAGGCAGGGGGGACACCTACGAGCAGTACTTC. Protein product: CASSEGRGDTYEQYF.

The V and J genes are TRBV30 and TRBJ1-1; unclear D gene. The CDR3 loop spans 13 amino acids. The ends were cut back, 2 bases at V and 7 bases at J, with 14 bases in the middle. Germline V CDR1 and CDR2: GTSNPN, SVGIG (reference sequence). In DNA form, the CDR3 reads TGTGCCTGGAGTCTACTGGAGAATATTGAAGCTTTCTTT. Protein: CAWSLLENIEAFF.

This clonotype came up many times. J is TRBJ2-1 and V is TRBV28; a weak D match, TRBD1 (5 bases). The CDR3 contains 13 residues. Trimming removed 6 bases from V and 10 bases from J, with 16 bases in between. CDR1 is MDHEN and CDR2 is SYDVKM in the germline V gene. The CDR3 loop reads CASSPQVLKEQFF. CDR3 nucleotides: TGTGCCAGCAGCCCACAGGTATTAAAAGAGCAGTTCTTC.

This clonotype was seen only a few times. The chain links TRBV29-1 to TRBJ1-5, with TRBD1 as a possible D gene (5 bases). Germline CDR1 SQVTM, CDR2 ANQGSEA. This CDR3 is built from 13 residues. Trimming removed 4 bases from V and 6 bases from J, with 13 bases in between. CDR3: CSVGSGGIQPQHF. The CDR3 DNA reads TGCAGCGTTGGTTCCGGGGGGATTCAGCCCCAGCATTTT.

Of note for this clonotype: The junction and the germline gene differ at one end; a read error may be behind it. The chain has TRBV4-2 and TRBJ2-6, with D maybe TRBD1 (6 bases). Germline V gene sequence: CDR1 LGHNA, CDR2 YNFKEQ. This CDR3 region has 16 residues. CDR3 sequence: CASSQDPGAGVNVLTF. The CDR3 DNA reads TGTGCCAGCAGCCAAGATCCAGGGGCTGGGGTCAACGTCCTGACTTTC.

There are a few counts of this clonotype. The rearrangement uses TRBV29-1 and TRBJ1-4, with a tentative D call TRBD1 (6 bases). V shed 4 bases and J shed 7 bases, with 19 bases lying between them. Germline CDR1 is SQVTM and CDR2 is ANQGSEA. The CDR3 extends over 15 amino acids. The CDR3 is CSVGDWTVNGEKLFF. The CDR3 coding sequence is TGCAGCGTTGGGGACTGGACAGTAAACGGTGAAAAACTGTTTTTT.

This clonotype was detected ten times or more. CDR3: CASSRKPNLDTEAFF. The CDR3 DNA sequence: TGCGCCAGCAGCCGCAAGCCTAACTTGGACACTGAAGCTTTCTTT. V gene TRBV5-1 combines with J gene TRBJ1-1, with D hard to call. Trimming cost V 4 bases and J 3 bases, with 16 bases left between them. CDR3 length: 15 residues. Per the germline V gene, CDR1 is SGHRS and CDR2 is YFSETQ.

This clonotype was found many times. V gene TRBV2 combines with J gene TRBJ2-1; tentative D call: TRBD2 (6 bases). The CDR3 runs to 12 residues. Trimming left V 6 bases short and J 9 bases short, with 12 bases between. Germline V lookup: CDR1 SNHLY, CDR2 FYNNEI. The CDR3 sequence: CASRSLSGEQFF. CDR3 DNA: TGTGCCAGCAGGAGCCTTAGCGGTGAGCAGTTCTTC.

This clonotype was observed many times. The rearrangement links TRBV19 to TRBJ2-2; 7 bases align to TRBD2. The germline gives CDR1 LNHDA, CDR2 SQIVND (reference sequence). This CDR3 is 14 amino acids long. Unmatched junction bases numbered 1, after V lost 6 bases and J lost 0 bases. This CDR3 reads CASRGLANTGELFF. The CDR3 DNA follows: TGTGCCAGTAGAGGACTAGCGAACACCGGGGAGCTGTTTTTT.

The chain couples TRBV2 to TRBJ2-7, with 10 bases aligning to TRBD1. The CDR3 sequence is 16 residues long. The V gene's germline CDR1 is SNHLY and CDR2 FYNNEI. Unmatched junction bases numbered 13, after V lost 8 bases and J lost 3 bases. CDR3 loop: CASLSESDRGIYEQYF. The DNA for the CDR3 is TGTGCCAGCCTTAGTGAGTCGGACAGGGGGATCTACGAGCAGTACTTC.

There are many counts of this clonotype. The rearrangement uses TRBV12-5 and TRBJ1-5; the D gene is possibly TRBD1 (6 bases). This CDR3 region has 16 residues. Germline V gene data show CDR1 as LGHNT and CDR2 as FRNRAP. V was clipped by 7 bases and J by 3 bases, with 19 bases between them. CDR3 DNA: TGTGCTAGTGCCATGGGGCAGGGGCTTGTCAATCAGCCCCAGCATTTT. Residues: CASAMGQGLVNQPQHF.

The chain is built from TRBV20-1 and TRBJ2-7, with D possibly being TRBD1 or TRBD2 (8 bases each). The germline CDR1 and CDR2 sequences are DFQATT and SNEGSKA (reference sequence). The V end lost 5 bases, the J end lost 7 bases, and 21 bases lay between the germline ends. The CDR3 loop spans 14 amino acids. The CDR3 spells CSADIAGQAREQYF. The CDR3 region has the DNA TGCAGTGCTGACATAGCGGGACAGGCTCGGGAGCAGTACTTC.

This clonotype was seen ten or more times. The chain combines TRBV20-1 with TRBJ2-7; 9 nucleotides match TRBD2. The length of the CDR3 is 14 residues. Germline trimming cut 4 bases from V and 3 bases from J; bases unmatched to any gene: 7. Germline CDR1 reads DFQATT; CDR2 reads SNEGSKA (reference sequence). CDR3 amino acids: CSANQLAGGYEQYF. For the CDR3, the DNA is TGCAGTGCTAACCAACTAGCGGGTGGCTACGAGCAGTACTTC.

This clonotype was counted ten times or more. The chain links TRBV27 to TRBJ1-1; D gene ambiguous. Trimming shortened V by 3 bases and J by 1 base, and 6 bases separated the two germline ends. Per the germline V gene, CDR1 is MNHEY and CDR2 is SMNVEV (reference sequence). The CDR3 extends over 13 amino acids. The CDR3 spells CASSFRENTEAFF. The CDR3 DNA sequence: TGTGCCAGCAGTTTCAGAGAGAACACTGAAGCTTTCTTT.

This clonotype was seen more than once but under ten times. A much bigger clone sits one base away, suggesting this may be a read error. The V and J genes are TRBV11-2 and TRBJ2-1; D call uncertain. CDR1 SGHAT and CDR2 FQNNGV come from the germline V gene. There are 15 residues in the CDR3. Here the CDR3 reads CASSPTLTSYNGQFF. The DNA for the CDR3 is TGTGCCAGCAGCCCAACCCTAACCTCCTACAATGGGCAGTTCTTC.

About this clonotype itself: The junction shows a germline mismatch at one end, possibly a read error. The chain combines TRBV20-1 with TRBJ2-1; perhaps TRBD1 as D (7 bases). CDR3 length: 13 amino acids. The V gene's germline CDR1 is DFQATT and CDR2 SNEGSKA (reference sequence). The CDR3 sequence is CSAGGGGNNGQFF. CDR3 DNA: TGCAGTGCCGGAGGGGGCGGGAACAATGGGCAGTTCTTC.

At least ten counts were recorded for this clonotype. This chain joins TRBV6-1 and TRBJ2-3; TRBD2 matches at 9 bases. After removal of 1 base from V and 3 bases from J, the junction contained 14 bases not matched to a gene. Germline values: CDR1 MNHNS, CDR2 SASEGT. The CDR3 length is 19 residues. The CDR3 loop reads CASSEVYVGLAGRTDTQYF. CDR3 in DNA: TGTGCCAGCAGTGAAGTTTATGTGGGGCTAGCGGGAAGAACAGATACGCAGTATTTT.

This clonotype was recorded many times. A much larger clone lies a single base off, so this may be a read error. This rearrangement joins TRBV2 to TRBJ2-5; 9 nucleotides line up with TRBD1. Germline V lookup: CDR1 SNHLY, CDR2 FYNNEI. The CDR3 is 13 amino acids. With V trimmed by 6 bases and J by 2 bases, 1 base remained unmatched. The chain's CDR3 is CASRGTGQETQYF. CDR3 nucleotides: TGTGCCAGCAGGGGGACAGGGCAAGAGACCCAGTACTTC.

The rearrangement uses TRBV2 and TRBJ1-1; 7 bases agree with TRBD1. Germline V gene data show CDR1 as SNHLY and CDR2 as FYNNEI. CDR3 length: 15 amino acids. Unmatched junction bases numbered 10, after V lost 6 bases and J lost 3 bases. The CDR3 DNA is TGTGCCAGCAGCGAGGGACAGCGTTCTTACACTGAAGCTTTCTTT. Amino acids: CASSEGQRSYTEAFF.

The chain couples TRBV9 to TRBJ2-5; 9 bases align to TRBD2. V trimming: 0 bases; J trimming: 5 bases; junction bases outside the gene matches: 5. This CDR3 has 15 amino acids. Germline assignment: CDR1 SGDLS and CDR2 YYNGEE. The CDR3, as DNA: TGTGCCAGCAGCGTAGGCGGGAGGGCTTTGGAGACCCAGTACTTC. Its protein is CASSVGGRALETQYF.

This chain connects TRBV7-3 to TRBJ2-2; D uncertain. Germline assignment: CDR1 SGHTA and CDR2 FQGTGA. V lost 9 bases, J lost 6 bases, and 17 bases lay in between. The CDR3 is 14 residues long. The CDR3 bases are TGTGCCAGTACCTTGAAACCACCGGCCGGGGAGCTGTTTTTT. Encoded protein: CASTLKPPAGELFF.